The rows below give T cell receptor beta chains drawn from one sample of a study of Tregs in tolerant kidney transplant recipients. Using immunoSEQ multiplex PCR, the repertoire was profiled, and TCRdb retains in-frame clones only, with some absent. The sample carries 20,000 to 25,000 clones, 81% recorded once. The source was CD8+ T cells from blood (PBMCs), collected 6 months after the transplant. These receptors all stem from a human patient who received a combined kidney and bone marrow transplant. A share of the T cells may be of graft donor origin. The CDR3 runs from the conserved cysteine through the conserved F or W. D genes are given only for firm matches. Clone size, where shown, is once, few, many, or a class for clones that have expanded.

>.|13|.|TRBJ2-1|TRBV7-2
TGTGCCAGCAGCCTCAGACTTAACAATGAGCAGTTCTTC
CASSLRLNNEQFF
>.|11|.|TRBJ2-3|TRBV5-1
TGCGCCAGCAGCTACGGGACACACGAGTATTTT
CASSYGTHEYF
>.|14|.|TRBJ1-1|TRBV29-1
TGCAGCGTTGCCCAGACTGCTTTGAACACTGAAGCTTTCTTT
CSVAQTALNTEAFF
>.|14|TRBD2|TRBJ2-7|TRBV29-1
TGCAACACAAGAAAGGGCGGGAGGTTGTACGAGCAGTACTTC
CNTRKGGRLYEQYF
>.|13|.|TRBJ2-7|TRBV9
TGTGCCAGCAGCGAGTGGGGGCAGGACGAGCAGTACTTC
CASSEWGQDEQYF
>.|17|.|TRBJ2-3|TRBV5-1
TGCGCCAGCAGCCTTGGGATCGTGCGGGGTGGTACAGATACGCAGTATTTT
CASSLGIVRGGTDTQYF
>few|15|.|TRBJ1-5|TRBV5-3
TGTGCCAGCAGCTTCGGGGAGTGGGGCAATCAGCCCCAGCATTTT
CASSFGEWGNQPQHF
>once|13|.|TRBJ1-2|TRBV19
TGTGCCGGCCGGACACCCCCAGACTATGGCTACACCTTC
CAGRTPPDYGYTF
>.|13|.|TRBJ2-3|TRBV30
TGTGCCTGGACTCGCGGGATCACAGATACGCAGTATTTT
CAWTRGITDTQYF
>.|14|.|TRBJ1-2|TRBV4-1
TGCGCCAGCAGCCAAATTAACAGTCTTTTCGGCTACACCTTC
CASSQINSLFGYTF
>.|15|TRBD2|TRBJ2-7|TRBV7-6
TGTGCCAGCAGCTTAGCTAGCGGGAGGGCCTCCGAGCAGTACTTC
CASSLASGRASEQYF
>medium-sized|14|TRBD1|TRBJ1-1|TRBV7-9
TGTGCCAGCAGCCCAAACAGGGGGGACACTGAAGCTTTCTTT
CASSPNRGDTEAFF
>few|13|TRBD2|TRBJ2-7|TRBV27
TGTGCCAGCAGTTTAGCGGGAGGGTGGGAGCAGTACTTC
CASSLAGGWEQYF
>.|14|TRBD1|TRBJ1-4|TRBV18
TGTGCCAGCTCACGGGACAGAACTAATGAAAAACTGTTTTTT
CASSRDRTNEKLFF
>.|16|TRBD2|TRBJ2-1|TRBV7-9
TGTGCCAGCGATGAATTGAGTAGCGGGAAGTTCCATGAGCAGTTCTTC
CASDELSSGKFHEQFF
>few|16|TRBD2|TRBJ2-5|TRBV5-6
TGTGCCAGCAGCCAAAGCGGGACTAGCGGTCTAGGGGCCCAGTACTTC
CASSQSGTSGLGAQYF
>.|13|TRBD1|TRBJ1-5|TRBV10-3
TGTGCCATGGGACAGGGGGCGGGGGAGCCCCAGCATTTT
CAMGQGAGEPQHF
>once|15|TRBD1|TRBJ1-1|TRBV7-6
TGTGCCAGCAGCCGACGGGACAGGGGTCGGACTGAAGCTTTCTTT
CASSRRDRGRTEAFF
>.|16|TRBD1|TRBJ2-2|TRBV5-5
TGTGCCAGCAGCTCGACCGGGACAGCCAACACCGGGGAGCTGTTTTTT
CASSSTGTANTGELFF
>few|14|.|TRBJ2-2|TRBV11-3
TGTGCCAGCAGCTCTTACAGTGGCACCGGGGAGCTGTTTTTT
CASSSYSGTGELFF
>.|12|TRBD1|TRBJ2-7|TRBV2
TGTGCCATTCTGACAGGGTCCTACGAGCAGTACTTC
CAILTGSYEQYF
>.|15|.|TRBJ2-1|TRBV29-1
TGCAGCGTTGTAGGGGGGGAGGCCCACTACAATGAGCAGTTCTTC
CSVVGGEAHYNEQFF
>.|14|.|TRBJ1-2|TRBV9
TGTGCCAGCAGCGTAAACTCGGGGTACTATGGCTACACCTTC
CASSVNSGYYGYTF